This TCR beta chain was observed in a study of CD8 T cells in Susac syndrome. This CDR3 is 14 amino acids long. Unmatched junction bases numbered 5, after V lost 4 bases and J lost 8 bases. CDR1 MNHEY and CDR2 SMNVEV come from the germline V gene (reference sequence). Reverse transcription of roughly 0.45 to 1 ug RNA was performed with random hexamers. Multiplex immunoSEQ PCR targeted 54 Vbeta and 13 Jbeta TCR beta segments. TCRdb independently ran MiXCR on the immunoSEQ multiplex PCR reads; one entry per CDR3 protein. The sample records about 400,000 distinct CDR3 sequences, approximately 85% being singletons. CD8+ and CD4+ blood T cells underwent TCR beta sequencing.

The TCR sequence derives from a human donor with multiple sclerosis. The genes are TRBV27 and TRBJ2-1; 10 bases line up with TRBD2. Sequences were obtained from CD8+ T cells from PBMCs. The CDR3 nucleotides read TGTGCCAGCAGTTCTGGACTAGCGGTGTATGAGCAGTTCTTC. This sequence encodes CASSSGLAVYEQFF.